This T cell receptor (beta chain) came from a study of T cell responses to AZD1222 COVID-19 vaccine. Study-level points and caveats: Mostly white British, mostly female donors; authors suggested clonal diversity may be underestimated. Seropositive at baseline were only a handful of AZD1222 recipients.

Recipients boosted at about 4 weeks or about 12 weeks are pooled. TCRdb's copy holds only in-frame clones and misses some; the assay was immunoSEQ multiplex PCR. This sample carries over 100,000 clones, 87% of them seen once, and the ten largest clones take 4% to 5.5%. V was cut by 2 bases and J by 2 bases, with 12 bases left in between. From germline, CDR1 is KGHDR and CDR2 SFDVKD. The CDR3 runs to 15 residues. Remarks on this clone: Antigen unknown.

The sequence derives from an adult who received the AZD1222 COVID-19 vaccine. The chain joins TRBV24-1 to TRBJ2-7; D gene uncertain. The sequencing here drew on peripheral blood, taken 28 days after the second AZD1222 dose. The CDR3 DNA sequence: TGTGCCACCAGTGATTCCCGCCAGCAGACCTACGAGCAGTACTTC. As protein: CATSDSRQQTYEQYF.